Below, 24 T cell receptor beta chains from the same sample are listed, as sequenced in a study of T cell responses to AZD1222 COVID-19 vaccine. Measured with immunoSEQ multiplex PCR; TCRdb has only the in-frame clones, and not every one. The sample holds around 110,000 clones; roughly nine tenths are singletons and the top ten take 1.5% to 2%. The sample consisted of peripheral blood, taken 28 days after the second AZD1222 dose. Every receptor here comes from an adult who received the AZD1222 COVID-19 vaccine.

The rearrangement joins TRBV5-1 to TRBJ2-3; D is unresolved. In germline, CDR1 is SGHRS, CDR2 YFSETQ. This CDR3 has 14 residues. Trimming took off 7 bases at V and 2 bases at J, with 14 bases between the two ends. CDR3 DNA sequence: TGCGCCAGCCAGTGGGCAGCCATCACAGATACGCAGTATTTT. Protein: CASQWAAITDTQYF.

This clone was observed a handful of times. V gene TRBV6-5 combines with J gene TRBJ2-1; no clear D gene. The CDR3 covers 16 residues. Germline assignment: CDR1 MNHEY and CDR2 SVGAGI. Trimming took off 0 bases at V and 5 bases at J, with 14 bases between the two ends. The CDR3 sequence is CASSYSFGVFNNEQFF. For the CDR3, the DNA is TGTGCCAGCAGTTACTCGTTTGGGGTTTTTAACAATGAGCAGTTCTTC.

The chain combines TRBV19 with TRBJ1-1; TRBD1 matches at 9 bases. The V and J ends lost 6 bases and 0 bases, in that order; junction bases with no gene match: 2. The CDR3 runs to 14 residues. Per the germline V gene, CDR1 is LNHDA and CDR2 is SQIVND (reference sequence). The CDR3 region is CASSGQGMNTEAFF. As DNA, the CDR3 is TGTGCCAGTAGCGGACAGGGGATGAACACTGAAGCTTTCTTT.

DNA for the CDR3: TGTGCCAGCAGCTTCCAGGGTATAGATGAGCAGTTCTTC. Translated, it gives CASSFQGIDEQFF. This chain joins TRBV5-6 and TRBJ2-1, with a tentative D call TRBD1 (5 bases). V lost 2 bases to trimming and J lost 8 bases, with 11 bases between them. The length of the CDR3 is 13 residues. Germline CDR1 and CDR2: SGHDT and YYEEEE.

V gene TRBV5-1 combines with J gene TRBJ1-2; weak D call: TRBD1 (6 bases). The V end was cut by 0 bases, the J end by 6 bases, with 6 bases between. The CDR3 covers 12 residues. Germline V lookup: CDR1 SGHRS, CDR2 YFSETQ. The CDR3 here is CASSLDRDGYTF. The CDR3 coding sequence is TGCGCCAGCAGCTTGGACAGGGATGGCTACACCTTC. Drawing the rest from reference TRBV5-1 and TRBJ1-2, the complete variable domain is KAGVTQTPRYLIKTRGQQVTLSCSPISGHRSVSWYQQTPGQGLQFLFEYFSETQRNKGNFPGRFSGRQFSNSRSEMNVSTLELGDSALYLCASSLDRDGYTFGSGTRLTVV.

This clone was counted a single time. The chain uses TRBV23-1 and TRBJ2-6, with 9 bases lining up with TRBD1. TRBV23-1 counts as an open reading frame of uncertain function. Trimming took 2 bases from V and 4 from J; bases not matched to a gene: 12. The CDR3 length is 19 residues. DNA for the CDR3: TGCGCCAGCAGTCAAGAGAACCGGGACAGGGAGACCGGGGCCAACGTCCTGACTTTC. Translation gives CASSQENRDRETGANVLTF.

The chain joins TRBV5-6 to TRBJ1-3; D unresolved. Germline V gives CDR1 SGHDT, CDR2 YYEEEE. The CDR3 sequence is 14 residues long. V was cut by 4 bases and J by 0 bases, with 8 bases left in between. The CDR3 sequence: CASSEVLSGNTIYF. The CDR3 DNA reads TGTGCCAGCAGCGAGGTCCTCTCTGGAAACACCATATATTTT.

CDR3 region: CASSLSPGPGGYTF. CDR3 nucleotides: TGTGCCAGCAGCTTGAGTCCGGGTCCGGGGGGCTACACCTTC. The rearrangement joins TRBV5-5 to TRBJ1-2; D gene ambiguous. Germline-derived CDR1 and CDR2 are SGHKS and YYEKEE (reference sequence). Trimming removed 1 base from V and 8 bases from J, with 15 bases in between. CDR3 length equals 14 residues.

The chain joins TRBV27 to TRBJ1-5; a weak D match, TRBD1 (5 bases). Deletions cut 3 bases from V and 5 bases from J, with 11 bases between. This CDR3 contains 14 residues. The germline V gene encodes CDR1 MNHEY and CDR2 SMNVEV (reference sequence). CDR3: CASSFMAGHQPQHF. CDR3 DNA sequence: TGTGCCAGCAGTTTTATGGCAGGGCATCAGCCCCAGCATTTT.

This chain links TRBV24-1 with TRBJ1-2; weak D call: TRBD1 (6 bases). The V end lost 0 bases, the J end lost 8 bases, and 12 bases lay between the germline ends. CDR1 and CDR2 (germline): KGHDR, SFDVKD. This CDR3 comprises 14 residues. The CDR3 DNA reads TGTGCCACCAGTGATTTGTACAGGGACAAAGGCTACACCTTC. Translation gives CATSDLYRDKGYTF.

This chain joins TRBV5-1 and TRBJ2-6; TRBD2 agrees at 8 bases. V shed 4 bases, J shed 2 bases, and the junction held 8 bases outside the gene matches. CDR1 is SGHRS and CDR2 is YFSETQ in the germline V gene. The CDR3 length is 17 residues. The CDR3 sequence is CASSPARAGAGANVLTF. In nucleotides, the CDR3 is TGCGCCAGCAGCCCAGCTCGAGCGGGGGCTGGGGCCAACGTCCTGACTTTC.

This clone turned up a few times. The gene calls are TRBV6-5 and TRBJ2-1, with D hard to call. V lost 7 bases and J 0 bases, leaving 10 bases between the germline ends. The CDR3 is 14 amino acids. Germline CDR1 is MNHEY and CDR2 is SVGAGI. The CDR3 reads CASTIMGSYNEQFF. The CDR3 DNA follows: TGTGCCAGCACGATTATGGGCTCCTACAATGAGCAGTTCTTC.

The rearrangement links TRBV30 to TRBJ1-6; no definite D call. The V gene lost 8 bases and the J gene lost 6 bases, with 14 bases spanning the gap. Looked up from germline, CDR1 is GTSNPN and CDR2 is SVGIG (reference sequence). This CDR3 contains 13 residues. This CDR3 reads CAGRLTSNSPLHF. The CDR3 DNA is TGTGCCGGACGACTGACGAGTAATTCACCCCTCCACTTT.

The chain combines TRBV28 with TRBJ2-4; maybe TRBD2 (6 bases). The CDR3 sequence is 15 residues long. Trimming stripped 4 bases from V and 0 bases from J, with 10 bases between. CDR1 is MDHEN and CDR2 is SYDVKM in the germline V gene. The CDR3 nucleotides are TGTGCCAGCAGTTCCGGGGGTCTAGCCAAAAACATTCAGTACTTC. As protein: CASSSGGLAKNIQYF.

This chain links TRBV10-1 with TRBJ2-5; no definite D call. The CDR3 loop spans 14 amino acids. Deletions cut 4 bases from V and 5 bases from J, with 14 bases between. The germline gives CDR1 WNHNN, CDR2 SYGVQD (reference sequence). CDR3 sequence reads: CASSAGRSSETQYF. DNA for the CDR3: TGCGCCAGCAGTGCAGGCAGGTCATCGGAGACCCAGTACTTC.

This chain links TRBV6-4 with TRBJ1-4; 7 nucleotides align to TRBD1. This CDR3 has 17 residues. With 2 bases clipped from V and 7 bases from J, the junction kept 13 bases outside the gene matches. Germline V CDR1 and CDR2: MRHNA, SNTAGT. The CDR3 DNA follows: TGTGCCAGCAGTGACGTTCACCAAGGGGGCCTTGGTGAAAAACTGTTTTTT. Translation: CASSDVHQGGLGEKLFF.

The chain uses TRBV27 and TRBJ1-2; 8 bases fit TRBD1. The germline CDR1 and CDR2 sequences are MNHEY and SMNVEV (reference sequence). There are 12 residues in the CDR3. V was pared by 5 bases and J by 8 bases, with 4 bases of the junction left unmatched. The CDR3 nucleotides are TGTGCCAGCAGTGACAGGGGATTGGGCTACACCTTC. This translates into CASSDRGLGYTF.

The table lists this clone with a count of one. The V gene is TRBV28, the J gene TRBJ1-3; D gene unclear. Trimming took 5 bases from V and 2 from J, leaving 10 bases between them. This CDR3 has 14 amino acids. Per germline, CDR1 MDHEN and CDR2 SYDVKM. Here the CDR3 reads CASSRTGTGNTIYF. CDR3 nucleotide sequence: TGTGCCAGCAGTCGTACCGGGACTGGAAACACCATATATTTT.

This chain joins TRBV28 and TRBJ2-3, with 9 bases that match TRBD2. Losses at the gene ends were 4 bases for V and 5 bases for J; bases not matched to a gene: 7. This CDR3 has 15 residues. CDR1 is MDHEN, CDR2 SYDVKM, per germline. The CDR3 spells CASSSPPLAGDTQYF. For the CDR3, the DNA is TGTGCCAGCAGTTCCCCCCCACTAGCGGGAGATACGCAGTATTTT.

The genes are TRBV9 and TRBJ1-4; TRBD1 matches at 8 bases. The CDR3 is 15 amino acids. Germline CDR1 is SGDLS and CDR2 is YYNGEE. With V trimmed by 3 bases and J by 7 bases, 8 bases remained unmatched. The CDR3 DNA is TGTGCCAGCAGCGCACTTGAGACAGGGGCTGAAAAACTGTTTTTT. Amino acid sequence: CASSALETGAEKLFF.

The CDR3 coding sequence is TGCAGCGTTCTTCCCGACAGCACAGATACGCAGTATTTT. Translating gives CSVLPDSTDTQYF. The chain links TRBV29-1 to TRBJ2-3; D uncertain. Per the germline V gene, CDR1 is SQVTM and CDR2 is ANQGSEA. Trimming took 5 bases from V and 0 from J, leaving 9 bases between them. The CDR3 totals 13 residues.

The rearrangement links TRBV19 to TRBJ1-5; D possibly corresponds to TRBD1 (5 bases). The germline V gene encodes CDR1 LNHDA and CDR2 SQIVND (reference sequence). Trimming shortened V by 9 bases and J by 1 base, and 16 bases separated the two germline ends. The CDR3 covers 15 residues. DNA for the CDR3: TGTGCCAGCATCAACCGGGACCCAAGCAATCAGCCCCAGCATTTT. Residues: CASINRDPSNQPQHF.

This chain links TRBV14 with TRBJ2-7; 8 bases line up with TRBD1. V was pared by 3 bases and J by 0 bases, with 7 bases of the junction left unmatched. The germline V gene has CDR1 SGHDN and CDR2 FVKESK. This CDR3 is built from 16 residues. As DNA, the CDR3 is TGTGCCAGCAGCCAGGCCAGGGGGCTCAGCTCCTACGAGCAGTACTTC. This codes for CASSQARGLSSYEQYF. Looking up the rest from reference TRBV14 and TRBJ2-7 gives the full variable domain: EAGVTQFPSHSVIEKGQTVTLRCDPISGHDNLYWYRRVMGKEIKFLLHFVKESKQDESGMPNNRFLAERTGGTYSTLKVQPAELEDSGVYFCASSQARGLSSYEQYFGPGTRLTVT.

The chain recombines TRBV29-1 with TRBJ1-1; weak D call: TRBD1 (6 bases). Germline CDR1 and CDR2: SQVTM and ANQGSEA. This CDR3 is built from 13 residues. V was cut by 4 bases and J by 2 bases, with 11 bases left in between. The CDR3 loop reads CSVAGQPNTEAFF. CDR3 sequence (DNA): TGCAGCGTTGCTGGACAGCCCAACACTGAAGCTTTCTTT.